This T cell receptor (beta chain) was identified in a study of blood T cell repertoires in COVID-19. About the study: Italy, Spain and the United States were the sources of the convalescent and acute COVID-19 samples. The cDNA or gDNA used as material had been derived from T cells, B-cell-depleted T cells, or PBMCs.

The method was immunoSEQ multiplex PCR; TCRdb's version includes in-frame clones alone and lacks a portion of them. The sample carries some 96,000 clones, around nine tenths recorded once. There are a few counts of this clone. The ends were cut back, 4 bases at V and 0 bases at J, with 13 bases in the middle. CDR1 and CDR2 from the germline V gene are MNHEY and SVGEGT. The CDR3 covers 16 residues. The chain employs TRBV6-2 or TRBV6-3 and TRBJ1-3, with D hard to call. Sequenced: peripheral blood. This receptor was obtained from a man in his forties or fifties with acute or convalescent COVID-19. The CDR3 loop reads CASSFGRASSGNTIYF. The CDR3 DNA is TGTGCCAGCAGTTTTGGCAGAGCGAGCTCTGGAAACACCATATATTTT.